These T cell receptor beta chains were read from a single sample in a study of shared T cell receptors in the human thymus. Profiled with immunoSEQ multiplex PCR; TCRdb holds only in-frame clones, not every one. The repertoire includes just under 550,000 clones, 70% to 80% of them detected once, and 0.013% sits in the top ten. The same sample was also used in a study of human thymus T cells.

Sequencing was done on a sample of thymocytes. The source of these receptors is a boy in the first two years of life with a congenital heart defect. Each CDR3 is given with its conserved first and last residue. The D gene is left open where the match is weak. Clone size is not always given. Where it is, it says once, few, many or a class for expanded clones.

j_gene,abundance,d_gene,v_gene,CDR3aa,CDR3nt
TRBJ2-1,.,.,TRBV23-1,CASSPPSDKNSYNEQFF,TGCGCCAGCAGCCCCCCCAGTGACAAGAACTCCTACAATGAGCAGTTCTTC
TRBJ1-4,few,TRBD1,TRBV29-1,CSARFVRQGRRTNEKLFF,TGCAGCGCCCGGTTTGTTAGACAGGGCAGAAGGACTAATGAAAAACTGTTTTTT
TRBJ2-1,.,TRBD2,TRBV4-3,CASSRPPGLAAYNEQFF,TGCGCCAGCAGCCGACCCCCGGGACTAGCGGCGTACAATGAGCAGTTCTTC
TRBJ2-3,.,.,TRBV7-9,CASSEGGTDTQYF,TGTGCCAGCAGCGAGGGGGGCACAGATACGCAGTATTTT
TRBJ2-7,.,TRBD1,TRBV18,CASSPRARTGGNEQYF,TGTGCCAGCTCACCCAGAGCAAGGACAGGGGGAAACGAGCAGTACTTC
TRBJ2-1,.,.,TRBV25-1,CASSESSQGGSYNEQFF,TGTGCCAGCAGTGAGAGCTCCCAGGGGGGCTCCTACAATGAGCAGTTCTTC
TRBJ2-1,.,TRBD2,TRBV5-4,CASSLEGLKRESYNEQFF,TGTGCCAGCAGCTTGGAAGGCCTCAAGCGGGAGTCCTACAATGAGCAGTTCTTC
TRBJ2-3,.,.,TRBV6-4,CASSVGLEGTDTQYF,TGTGCCAGCAGTGTTGGGCTGGAAGGCACAGATACGCAGTATTTT
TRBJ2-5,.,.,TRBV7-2,CASSGQNRAETQYF,TGTGCCAGCAGCGGACAAAACAGGGCGGAGACCCAGTACTTC
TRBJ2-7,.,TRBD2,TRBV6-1,CASSEAPPAGTRRYEQYF,TGTGCCAGCAGTGAAGCCCCTCCCGCCGGGACTAGGCGCTACGAGCAGTACTTC
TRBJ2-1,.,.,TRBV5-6,CASTQGSPLNEQFF,TGTGCCAGCACTCAGGGGTCCCCGCTCAATGAGCAGTTCTTC
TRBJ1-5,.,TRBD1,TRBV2,CASSESGTGDNQPQHF,TGTGCCAGCAGTGAGTCCGGGACAGGGGATAATCAGCCCCAGCATTTT
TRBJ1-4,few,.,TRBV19,CASSLLFRGWPNEKLFF,TGTGCCAGTAGTCTCCTATTCAGGGGTTGGCCTAATGAAAAACTGTTTTTT
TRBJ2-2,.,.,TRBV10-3,CAISVDSTGELFF,TGTGCCATCAGTGTCGACAGCACCGGGGAGCTGTTTTTT
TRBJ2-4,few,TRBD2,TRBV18,CASSPNASGFKNIQYF,TGTGCCAGCTCACCGAACGCTAGCGGGTTTAAAAACATTCAGTACTTC
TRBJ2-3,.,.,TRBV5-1,CASSLRSHPTQYF,TGCGCCAGCAGTTTGCGGTCTCACCCGACGCAGTATTTT
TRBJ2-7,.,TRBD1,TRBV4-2,CASSQVVQKPGQVPYEQYF,TGTGCCAGCAGCCAAGTGGTCCAAAAGCCGGGACAGGTCCCCTACGAGCAGTACTTC
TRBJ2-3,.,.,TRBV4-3,CASSQDWSGPRGGTQYF,TGCGCCAGCAGCCAAGATTGGAGCGGACCTCGGGGAGGTACGCAGTATTTT
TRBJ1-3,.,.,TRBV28,CASSKGQAPNTIYF,TGTGCCAGCAGCAAGGGACAAGCTCCCAACACCATATATTTT
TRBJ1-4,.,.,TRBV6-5,CASSYSRAGGEKLFF,TGTGCCAGCAGTTACTCTAGGGCGGGAGGTGAAAAACTGTTTTTT
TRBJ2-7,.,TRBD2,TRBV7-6,CASSLATSGSYEQYF,TGTGCCAGCAGCTTAGCGACTAGCGGGTCCTACGAGCAGTACTTC
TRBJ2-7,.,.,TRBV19,CASSTGGREQYF,TGTGCCAGTAGTACCGGCGGGCGGGAGCAGTACTTC